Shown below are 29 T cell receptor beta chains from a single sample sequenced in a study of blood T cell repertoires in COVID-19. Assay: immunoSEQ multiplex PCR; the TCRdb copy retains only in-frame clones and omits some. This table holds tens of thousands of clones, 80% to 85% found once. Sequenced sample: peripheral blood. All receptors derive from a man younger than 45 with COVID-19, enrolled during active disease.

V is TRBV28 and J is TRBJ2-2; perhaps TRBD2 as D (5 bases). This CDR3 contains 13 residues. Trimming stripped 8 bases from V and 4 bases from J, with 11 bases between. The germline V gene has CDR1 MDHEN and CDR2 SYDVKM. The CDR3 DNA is TGTGCCAGCGGGAGCCTAGTCACCGGGGAGCTGTTTTTT. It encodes CASGSLVTGELFF.

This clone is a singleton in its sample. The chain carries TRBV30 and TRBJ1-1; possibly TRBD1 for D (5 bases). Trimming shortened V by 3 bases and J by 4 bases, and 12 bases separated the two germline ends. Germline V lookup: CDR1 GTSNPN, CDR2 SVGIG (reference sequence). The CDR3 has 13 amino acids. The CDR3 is CAWRKGASTEAFF. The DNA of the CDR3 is TGTGCCTGGAGGAAAGGGGCGAGCACTGAAGCTTTCTTT.

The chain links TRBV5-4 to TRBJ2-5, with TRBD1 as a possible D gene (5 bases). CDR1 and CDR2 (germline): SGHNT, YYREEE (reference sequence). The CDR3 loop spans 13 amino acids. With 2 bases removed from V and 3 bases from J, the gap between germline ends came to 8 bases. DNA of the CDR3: TGTGCCAGCAGCTTAGGCAGGGAAGAGACCCAGTACTTC. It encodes CASSLGREETQYF.

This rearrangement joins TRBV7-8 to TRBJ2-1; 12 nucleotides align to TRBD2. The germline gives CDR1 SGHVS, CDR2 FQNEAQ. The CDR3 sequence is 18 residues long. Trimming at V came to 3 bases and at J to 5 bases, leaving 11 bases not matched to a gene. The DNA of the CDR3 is TGTGCCAGCAGCTTTTTCTCGCCACTAGCGGGAGGTCACAATGAGCAGTTCTTC. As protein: CASSFFSPLAGGHNEQFF.

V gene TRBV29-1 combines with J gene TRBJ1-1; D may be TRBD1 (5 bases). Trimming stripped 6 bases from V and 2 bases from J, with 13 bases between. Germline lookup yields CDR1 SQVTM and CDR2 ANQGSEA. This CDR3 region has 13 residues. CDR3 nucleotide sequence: TGCAGCGTGGGGGGAGCAGCAAACACTGAAGCTTTCTTT. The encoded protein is CSVGGAANTEAFF.

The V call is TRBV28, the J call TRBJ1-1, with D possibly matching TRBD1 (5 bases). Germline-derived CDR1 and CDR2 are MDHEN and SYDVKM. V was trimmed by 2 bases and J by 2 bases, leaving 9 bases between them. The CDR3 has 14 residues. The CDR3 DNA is TGTGCCAGCAGTTTACGGGGGGGAAACACTGAAGCTTTCTTT. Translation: CASSLRGGNTEAFF.

Written as DNA, the CDR3 is TGTGCCAGTACAGGGGAGGAAAACACCATATATTTT. Amino acids: CASTGEENTIYF. This chain links TRBV2 with TRBJ1-3; 7 bases map to TRBD1. The germline CDR1 and CDR2 sequences are SNHLY and FYNNEI. The trim removed 9 bases at V and 6 bases at J, leaving 5 bases unmatched. The CDR3 length is 12 residues.

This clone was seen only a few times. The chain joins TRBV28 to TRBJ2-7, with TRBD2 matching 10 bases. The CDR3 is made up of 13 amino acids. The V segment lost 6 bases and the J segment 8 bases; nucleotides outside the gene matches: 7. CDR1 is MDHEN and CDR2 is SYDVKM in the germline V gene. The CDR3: CASRGLAGDKQYF. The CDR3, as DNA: TGTGCCAGCAGGGGGCTAGCGGGAGACAAGCAGTACTTC.

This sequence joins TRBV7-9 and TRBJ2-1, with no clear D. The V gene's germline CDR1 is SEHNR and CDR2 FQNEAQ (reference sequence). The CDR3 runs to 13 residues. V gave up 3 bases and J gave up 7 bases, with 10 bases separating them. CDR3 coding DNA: TGTGCCAGCAGCTTCTCCGGTGCTAATGAGCAGTTCTTC. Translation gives CASSFSGANEQFF.

The CDR3 reads CASSEEVYGYTF. In nucleotides, the CDR3 is TGTGCCAGCAGTGAGGAGGTGTATGGCTACACCTTC. The gene calls are TRBV6-1 and TRBJ1-2; the D is unclear. CDR1 and CDR2 (germline): MNHNS, SASEGT. Trimming left V 3 bases short and J 5 bases short, with 7 bases between. The CDR3 is 12 residues long.

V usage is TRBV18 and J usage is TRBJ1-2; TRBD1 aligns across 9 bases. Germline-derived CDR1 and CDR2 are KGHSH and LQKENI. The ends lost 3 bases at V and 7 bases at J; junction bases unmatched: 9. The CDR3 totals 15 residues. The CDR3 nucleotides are TGTGCCAGCTCACCCAGACAGGGGGATAAGGCTGGCTACACCTTC. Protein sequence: CASSPRQGDKAGYTF.

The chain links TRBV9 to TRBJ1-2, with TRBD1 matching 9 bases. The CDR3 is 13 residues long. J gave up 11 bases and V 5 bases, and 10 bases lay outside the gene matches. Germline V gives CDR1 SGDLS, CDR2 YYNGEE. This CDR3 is CASSGDRAFGYTF. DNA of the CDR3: TGTGCCAGCAGTGGGGACAGGGCTTTTGGATACACCTTC.

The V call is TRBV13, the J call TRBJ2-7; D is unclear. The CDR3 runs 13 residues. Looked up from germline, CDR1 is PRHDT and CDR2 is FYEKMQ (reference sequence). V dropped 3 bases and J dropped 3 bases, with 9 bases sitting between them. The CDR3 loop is CASSLHRDYEQYF. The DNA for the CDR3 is TGTGCCAGCAGCTTGCACAGAGACTACGAGCAGTACTTC. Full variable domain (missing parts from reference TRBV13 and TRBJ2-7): AAGVIQSPRHLIKEKRETATLKCYPIPRHDTVYWYQQGPGQDPQFLISFYEKMQSDKGSIPDRFSAQQFSDYHSELNMSSLELGDSALYFCASSLHRDYEQYFGPGTRLTVT.

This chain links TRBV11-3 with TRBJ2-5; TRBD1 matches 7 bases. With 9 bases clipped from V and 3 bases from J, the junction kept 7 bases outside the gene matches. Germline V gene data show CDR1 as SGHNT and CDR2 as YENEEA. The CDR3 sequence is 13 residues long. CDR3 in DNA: TGTGCCAGTCAGACAGGGCCTGAAGAGACCCAGTACTTC. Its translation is CASQTGPEETQYF.

Here the CDR3 DNA reads TGTGCCAGCAGTTTTACCCGGGGAGGCAATCAGCCCCAGCATTTT. Its protein product is CASSFTRGGNQPQHF. The V gene is TRBV27, the J gene TRBJ1-5; D gene uncertain. V dropped 3 bases and J dropped 2 bases, with 11 bases sitting between them. This CDR3 has 15 residues. Germline CDR1 is MNHEY and CDR2 is SMNVEV (reference sequence).

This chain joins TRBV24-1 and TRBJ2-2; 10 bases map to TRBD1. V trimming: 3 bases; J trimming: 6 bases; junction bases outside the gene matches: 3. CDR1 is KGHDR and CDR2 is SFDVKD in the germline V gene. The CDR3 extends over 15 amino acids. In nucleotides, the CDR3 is TGTGCCACCAGTGATCTGACAGGGGGCCCCGGGGAGCTGTTTTTT. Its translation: CATSDLTGGPGELFF.

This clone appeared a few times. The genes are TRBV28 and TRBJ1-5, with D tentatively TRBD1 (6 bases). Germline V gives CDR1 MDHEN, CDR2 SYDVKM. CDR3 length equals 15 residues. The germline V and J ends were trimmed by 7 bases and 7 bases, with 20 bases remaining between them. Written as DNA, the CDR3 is TGTGCCAGCAACGTGATGGGCAGGGGTAACCAGCCCCAGCATTTT. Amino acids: CASNVMGRGNQPQHF.

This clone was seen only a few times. The CDR3 region has the DNA TGTGCCAGCAGAAACCACAGGGTGGCCCGGCAGCCCCAGCATTTT. This translates into CASRNHRVARQPQHF. The chain is built from TRBV28 and TRBJ1-5, with a weak D call TRBD1 (6 bases). CDR3 length: 15 amino acids. V gave up 6 bases and J gave up 7 bases, with 19 bases separating them. The V gene's germline CDR1 is MDHEN and CDR2 SYDVKM.

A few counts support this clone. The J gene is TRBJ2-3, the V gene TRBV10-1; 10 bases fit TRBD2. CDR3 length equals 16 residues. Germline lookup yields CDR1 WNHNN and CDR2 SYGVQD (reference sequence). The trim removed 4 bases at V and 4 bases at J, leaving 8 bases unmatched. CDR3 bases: TGCGCCAGCAGTGGCTCTAGCGGGAGTGGTGCAGATACGCAGTATTTT. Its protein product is CASSGSSGSGADTQYF.

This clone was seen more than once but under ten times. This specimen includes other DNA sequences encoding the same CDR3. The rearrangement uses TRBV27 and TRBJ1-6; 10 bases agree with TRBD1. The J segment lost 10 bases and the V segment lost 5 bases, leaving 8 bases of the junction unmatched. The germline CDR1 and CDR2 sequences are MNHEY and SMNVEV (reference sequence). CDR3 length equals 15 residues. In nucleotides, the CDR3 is TGTGCCAGCAGTCTTGACAGGGGGCGAGGGTCACCCCTCCACTTT. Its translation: CASSLDRGRGSPLHF.

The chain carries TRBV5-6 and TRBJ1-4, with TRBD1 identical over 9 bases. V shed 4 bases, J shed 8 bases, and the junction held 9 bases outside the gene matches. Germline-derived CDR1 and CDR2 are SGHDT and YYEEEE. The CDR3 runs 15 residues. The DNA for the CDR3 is TGTGCCAGCAGCGGGGAGACAGGGGGTGACGAAAAACTGTTTTTT. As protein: CASSGETGGDEKLFF.

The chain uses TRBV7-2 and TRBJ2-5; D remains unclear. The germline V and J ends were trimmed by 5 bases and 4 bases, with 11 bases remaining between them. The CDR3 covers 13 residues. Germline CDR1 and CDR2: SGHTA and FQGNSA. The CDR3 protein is CASSPRVGETQYF. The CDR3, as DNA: TGTGCCAGCAGCCCTCGGGTAGGAGAGACCCAGTACTTC.

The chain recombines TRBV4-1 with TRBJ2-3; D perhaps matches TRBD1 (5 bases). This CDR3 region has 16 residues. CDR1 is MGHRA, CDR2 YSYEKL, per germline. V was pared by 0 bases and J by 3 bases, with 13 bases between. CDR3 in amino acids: CASSQDFQGGTDTQYF. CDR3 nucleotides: TGCGCCAGCAGCCAAGATTTTCAGGGTGGAACAGATACGCAGTATTTT.

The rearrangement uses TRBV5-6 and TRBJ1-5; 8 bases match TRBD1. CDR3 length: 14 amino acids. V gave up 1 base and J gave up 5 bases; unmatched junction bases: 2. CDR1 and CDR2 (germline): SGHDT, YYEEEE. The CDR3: CASSLLQGDQPQHF. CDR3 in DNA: TGTGCCAGCAGCTTGTTACAGGGGGATCAGCCCCAGCATTTT.

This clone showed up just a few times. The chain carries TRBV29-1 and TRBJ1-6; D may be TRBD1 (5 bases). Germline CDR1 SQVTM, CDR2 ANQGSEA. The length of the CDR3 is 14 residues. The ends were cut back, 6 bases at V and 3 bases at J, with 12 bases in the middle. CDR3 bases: TGCAGCGTAGCTGACAGTAACTATAATTCACCCCTCCACTTT. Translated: CSVADSNYNSPLHF. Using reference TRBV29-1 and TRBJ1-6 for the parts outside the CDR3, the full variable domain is SAVISQKPSRDICQRGTSLTIQCQVDSQVTMMFWYRQQPGQSLTLIATANQGSEATYESGFVIDKFPISRPNLTFSTLTVSNMSPEDSSIYLCSVADSNYNSPLHFGNGTRLTVT.

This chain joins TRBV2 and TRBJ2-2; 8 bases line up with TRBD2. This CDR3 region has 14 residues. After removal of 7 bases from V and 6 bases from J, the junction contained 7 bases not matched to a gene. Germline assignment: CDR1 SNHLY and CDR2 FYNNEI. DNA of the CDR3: TGTGCCAGCAAAAACGCGGGGGGCTCCGGGGAGCTGTTTTTT. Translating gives CASKNAGGSGELFF.

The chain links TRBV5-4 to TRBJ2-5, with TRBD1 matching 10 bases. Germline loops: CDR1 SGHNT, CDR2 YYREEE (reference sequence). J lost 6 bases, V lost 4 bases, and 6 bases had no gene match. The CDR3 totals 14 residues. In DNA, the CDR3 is TGTGCCAGCAGCGCTGACAGGGGGCGACAGACCCAGTACTTC. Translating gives CASSADRGRQTQYF. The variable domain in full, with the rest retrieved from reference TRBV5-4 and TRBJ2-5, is ETGVTQSPTHLIKTRGQQVTLRCSSQSGHNTVSWYQQALGQGPQFIFQYYREEENGRGNFPPRFSGLQFPNYSSELNVNALELDDSALYLCASSADRGRQTQYFGPGTRLLVL.

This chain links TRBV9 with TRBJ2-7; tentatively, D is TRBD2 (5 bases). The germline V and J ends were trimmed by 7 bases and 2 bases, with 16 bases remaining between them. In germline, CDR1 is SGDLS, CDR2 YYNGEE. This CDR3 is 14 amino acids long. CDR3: CASGGDDPTYEQYF. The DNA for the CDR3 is TGTGCCAGCGGAGGAGACGACCCAACCTACGAGCAGTACTTC.

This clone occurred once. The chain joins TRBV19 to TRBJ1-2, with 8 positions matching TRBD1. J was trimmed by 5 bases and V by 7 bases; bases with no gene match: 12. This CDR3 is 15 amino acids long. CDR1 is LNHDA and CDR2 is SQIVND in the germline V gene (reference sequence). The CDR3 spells CASTFSGTGLYGYTF. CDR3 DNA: TGTGCCAGTACCTTCTCCGGGACAGGACTTTATGGCTACACCTTC.